This TCR beta chain was recovered during a study of blood T cell repertoires in COVID-19. This clone was seen only once. V lost 3 bases and J lost 0, with 11 bases in between. This CDR3 comprises 15 residues. Germline lookup yields CDR1 LNHDA and CDR2 SQIVND (reference sequence). Original handling: It was from reference gene primer amplification that nucleated cell counts were estimated. Some clones are missing from TCRdb's copy, which holds only in-frame ones; the method was immunoSEQ multiplex PCR. V and J calls and clone size are those listed in that table; D and trimming were worked out from the DNA. In the table there are 40,000 to 55,000 clones, 80% to 90% of which are singletons.

This chain links TRBV19 with TRBJ1-1; TRBD1 is a possible D gene (5 bases). This receptor was taken from a man aged 65 to 85 with active COVID-19. Sample: peripheral blood. This CDR3 reads CASSIQNRMNTEAFF. CDR3 bases: TGTGCCAGTAGTATCCAAAACAGGATGAACACTGAAGCTTTCTTT. The full variable domain, rest sourced from reference TRBV19 and TRBJ1-1, is DGGITQSPKYLFRKEGQNVTLSCEQNLNHDAMYWYRQDPGQGLRLIYYSQIVNDFQKGDIAEGYSVSREKKESFPLTVTSAQKNPTAFYLCASSIQNRMNTEAFFGQGTRLTVV.